This T cell receptor (beta chain) was identified in a study of T cells in Graves' hyperthyroidism and ophthalmopathy. Researchers took RNA transcripts and amplified the TCR beta CDR3 regions from them. The HTBI primer set drove a first-round RT-PCR of the TCR CDR3. Each CDR3 protein is one row after TCRdb ran MiXCR on the multiplex PCR reads. The table has 350,000 or so distinct CDR3 sequences, 15% to 20% seen once. Germline CDR1 reads SGHDT; CDR2 reads YYEEEE. The CDR3 runs 16 residues. The V end lost 0 bases, the J end lost 4 bases, and 14 bases lay between the germline ends. Each ophthalmopathy patient scored at least 3 on the Clinical Activity Score and at least 4 on NOSPECS grade, with duration under 3 months. As regards this clonotype: The antigen is undetermined.

Study results and caveats: Among thyroid clonotypes expanded above 0.001, most also appeared in blood. From stable hyperthyroidism, ophthalmopathy was separated by a 13 V-J model.

V is TRBV5-6 and J is TRBJ1-3; D unclear. The clonotype comes from a woman aged 40 to 49 with Graves' ophthalmopathy. Sequenced sample: blood. The CDR3 bases are TGTGCCAGCAGCTTGGCGGCTGGGATCTTCGGAAACACCATATATTTT. Translation gives CASSLAAGIFGNTIYF.